This TCR beta chain was identified in a study of shared clonotypes between healthy human individuals. The CDR3 covers 13 residues. Germline V gene sequence: CDR1 SEHNR, CDR2 FQNEAQ (reference sequence). Clones were read by immunoSEQ multiplex PCR, and TCRdb kept only the in-frame ones, dropping some. The sample holds 2 million to 3 million clones, 90% to 95% seen once. V gene TRBV7-9 combines with J gene TRBJ2-5; weak D call: TRBD1 (5 bases). TRBJ2-7 explains the end of the DNA better; the J call may be wrong. The receptor's source is a man aged 18 to 29 in good health. Some clones in this sample may be carry-over from other donors' samples. Material: naive CD4+ T cells from PBMCs. Subset defined: CD45RA+ positively selected. In DNA, the CDR3 is TGTGCCAGCAGCTTAGGGGGCCTCTACGAGCAGTACTTC. Translating it yields CASSLGGLYEQYF.